This record looks at one TCR beta chain sequence and its context. The source of the sample is a study of blood T cell repertoires in COVID-19. Study context: Collection of acute and convalescent COVID-19 samples took place in the United States, Italy and Spain. Nucleic acid was either cDNA or gDNA, and it came from T cells, B-cell-depleted T cells, or PBMCs.

The CDR3 length is 17 residues. Trimming left V 0 bases short and J 1 base short, with 14 bases between. Germline CDR1 KGHSH, CDR2 LQKENI. How the authors handled the data: Amplification from reference gene primers served as the basis for estimated nucleated cell counts. Produced via immunoSEQ multiplex PCR; TCRdb's table is partial and in-frame only. D and trimming were read from the DNA, whereas the V and J calls and clone size are those reported in that table. This sample has more than 200,000 clones, with approximately 86% found just once. This clonotype originated in a man older than 75 with acute or convalescent COVID-19. Source material: peripheral blood. The chain links TRBV18 to TRBJ2-3; maybe TRBD2 (6 bases). The CDR3 region is CASSPPEGRTGTDTQYF. CDR3 nucleotide sequence: TGTGCCAGCTCACCACCGGAGGGCAGGACCGGCACAGATACGCAGTATTTT. Drawing the rest from reference TRBV18 and TRBJ2-3, the complete variable domain is NAGVMQNPRHLVRRRGQEARLRCSPMKGHSHVYWYRQLPEEGLKFMVYLQKENIIDESGMPKERFSAEFPKEGPSILRIQQVVRGDSAAYFCASSPPEGRTGTDTQYFGPGTRLTVL.